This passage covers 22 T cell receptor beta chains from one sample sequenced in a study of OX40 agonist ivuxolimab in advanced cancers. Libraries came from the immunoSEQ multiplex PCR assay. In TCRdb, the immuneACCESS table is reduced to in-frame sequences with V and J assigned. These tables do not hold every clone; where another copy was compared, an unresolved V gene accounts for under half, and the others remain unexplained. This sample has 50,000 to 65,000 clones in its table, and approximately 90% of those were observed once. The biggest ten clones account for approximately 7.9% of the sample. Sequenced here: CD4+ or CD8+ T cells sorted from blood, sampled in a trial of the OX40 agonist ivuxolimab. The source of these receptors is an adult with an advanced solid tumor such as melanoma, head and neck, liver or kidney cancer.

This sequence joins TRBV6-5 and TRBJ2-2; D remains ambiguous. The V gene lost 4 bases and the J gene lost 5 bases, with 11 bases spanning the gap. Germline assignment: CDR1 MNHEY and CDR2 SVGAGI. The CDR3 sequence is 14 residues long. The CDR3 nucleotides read TGTGCCAGCAGTTTAGTCTACTCTACCGGGGAGCTGTTTTTT. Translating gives CASSLVYSTGELFF.

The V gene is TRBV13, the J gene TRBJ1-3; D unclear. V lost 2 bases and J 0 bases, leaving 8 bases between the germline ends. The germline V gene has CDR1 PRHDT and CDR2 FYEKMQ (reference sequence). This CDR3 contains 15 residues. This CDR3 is CASSLMRVSGNTIYF. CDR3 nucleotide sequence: TGTGCCAGCAGCTTAATGCGGGTCTCTGGAAACACCATATATTTT.

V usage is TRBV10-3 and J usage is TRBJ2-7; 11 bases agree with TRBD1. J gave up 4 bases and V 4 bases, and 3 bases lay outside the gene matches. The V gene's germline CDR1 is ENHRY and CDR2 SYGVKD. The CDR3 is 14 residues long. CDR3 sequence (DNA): TGTGCCATCAGTGTAGGACAGGGGGCTTACGAGCAGTACTTC. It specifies CAISVGQGAYEQYF.

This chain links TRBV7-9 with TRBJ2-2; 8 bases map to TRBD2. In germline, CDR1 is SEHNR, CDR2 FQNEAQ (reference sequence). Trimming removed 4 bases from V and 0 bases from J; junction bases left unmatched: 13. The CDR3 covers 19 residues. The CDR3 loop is CASSSGTPHSGTNTGELFF. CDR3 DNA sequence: TGTGCCAGCAGCTCGGGCACCCCTCATAGCGGGACGAACACCGGGGAGCTGTTTTTT.

CDR3 residues: CASSNGTYNEQFF. The CDR3 DNA sequence: TGCGCCAGCAGCAATGGGACCTACAATGAGCAGTTCTTC. This chain uses TRBV4-1 with TRBJ2-1, with D hard to call. The germline V gene has CDR1 MGHRA and CDR2 YSYEKL. This CDR3 spans 13 amino acids. The ends were cut back, 5 bases at V and 2 bases at J, with 7 bases in the middle.

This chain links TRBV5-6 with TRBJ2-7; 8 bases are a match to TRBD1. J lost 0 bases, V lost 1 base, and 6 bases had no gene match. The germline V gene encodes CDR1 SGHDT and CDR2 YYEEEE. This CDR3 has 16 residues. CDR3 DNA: TGTGCCAGCAGCTTGCGTTCAGGGGGCACCTCCTACGAGCAGTACTTC. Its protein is CASSLRSGGTSYEQYF.

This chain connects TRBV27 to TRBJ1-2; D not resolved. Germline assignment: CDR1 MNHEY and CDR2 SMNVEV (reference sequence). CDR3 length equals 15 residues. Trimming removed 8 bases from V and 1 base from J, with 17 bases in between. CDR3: CASALKGLNNYGYTF. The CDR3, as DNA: TGTGCCAGCGCGCTGAAGGGATTAAATAACTATGGCTACACCTTC.

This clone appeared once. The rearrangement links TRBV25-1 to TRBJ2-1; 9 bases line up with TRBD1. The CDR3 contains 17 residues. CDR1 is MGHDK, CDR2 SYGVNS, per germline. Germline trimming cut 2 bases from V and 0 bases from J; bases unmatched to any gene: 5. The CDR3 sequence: CASSELGQGYSYNEQFF. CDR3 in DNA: TGTGCCAGCAGTGAACTAGGACAGGGGTACTCCTACAATGAGCAGTTCTTC. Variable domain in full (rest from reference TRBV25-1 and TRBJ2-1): EADIYQTPRYLVIGTGKKITLECSQTMGHDKMYWYQQDPGMELHLIHYSYGVNSTEKGDLSSESTVSRIRTEHFPLTLESARPSHTSQYLCASSELGQGYSYNEQFFGPGTRLTVL.

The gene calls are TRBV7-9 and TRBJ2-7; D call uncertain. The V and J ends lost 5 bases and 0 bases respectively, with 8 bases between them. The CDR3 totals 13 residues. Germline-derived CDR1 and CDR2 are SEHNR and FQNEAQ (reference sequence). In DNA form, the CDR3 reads TGTGCCAGCAGCCCGGCCCTCTCCTACGAGCAGTACTTC. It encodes CASSPALSYEQYF. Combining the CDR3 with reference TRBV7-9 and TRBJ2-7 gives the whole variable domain DTGVSQNPRHKITKRGQNVTFRCDPISEHNRLYWYRQTLGQGPEFLTYFQNEAQLEKSRLLSDRFSAERPKGSFSTLEIQRTEQGDSAMYLCASSPALSYEQYFGPGTRLTVT.

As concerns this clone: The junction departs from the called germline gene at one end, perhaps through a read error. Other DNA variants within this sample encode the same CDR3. CDR3 amino acids: CAWTPEWGHSYEQYF. The CDR3 DNA sequence: TGTGCCTGGACCCCGGAATGGGGACATTCCTACGAGCAGTACTTT. The chain links TRBV30 to TRBJ2-7, with a possible D match to TRBD1 (6 bases). Germline V CDR1 and CDR2: GTSNPN, SVGIG (reference sequence). This CDR3 contains 15 residues.

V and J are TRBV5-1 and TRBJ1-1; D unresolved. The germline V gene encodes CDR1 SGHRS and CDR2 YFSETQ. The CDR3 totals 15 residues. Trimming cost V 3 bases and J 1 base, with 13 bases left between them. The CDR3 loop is CASSSYLGGNTEAFF. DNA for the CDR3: TGCGCCAGCAGCTCCTACCTAGGAGGGAACACTGAAGCTTTCTTT.

In DNA form, the CDR3 reads TGTGCCAGTAGTATAGCCGCGGGGGAGGGGGTGAATGAGCAGTTCTTC. Its protein product is CASSIAAGEGVNEQFF. This sequence joins TRBV19 and TRBJ2-1; TRBD2 is a possible D gene (7 bases). The V gene's germline CDR1 is LNHDA and CDR2 SQIVND (reference sequence). V gave up 1 base and J gave up 7 bases, with 17 bases separating them. This CDR3 spans 16 amino acids.

In nucleotides, the CDR3 is TGTGCCAGCAGCCAGGGACTTGGCTCCTACGAGCAGTACTTC. Its protein is CASSQGLGSYEQYF. The chain uses TRBV7-2 and TRBJ2-7, with a weak D call TRBD2 (6 bases). Trimming shortened V by 5 bases and J by 0 bases, and 11 bases separated the two germline ends. The CDR3 spans 14 residues. Germline CDR1 and CDR2: SGHTA and FQGNSA. Variable domain in full (rest from reference TRBV7-2 and TRBJ2-7): GAGVSQSPSNKVTEKGKDVELRCDPISGHTALYWYRQSLGQGLEFLIYFQGNSAPDKSGLPSDRFSAERTGGSVSTLTIQRTQQEDSAVYLCASSQGLGSYEQYFGPGTRLTVT.

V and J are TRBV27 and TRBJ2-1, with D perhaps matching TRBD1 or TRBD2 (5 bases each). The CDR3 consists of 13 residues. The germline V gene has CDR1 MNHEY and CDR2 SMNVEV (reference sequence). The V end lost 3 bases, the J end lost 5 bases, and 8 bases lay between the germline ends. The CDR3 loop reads CASSFGTDNEQFF. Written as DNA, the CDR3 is TGTGCCAGCAGTTTCGGGACGGACAATGAGCAGTTCTTC.

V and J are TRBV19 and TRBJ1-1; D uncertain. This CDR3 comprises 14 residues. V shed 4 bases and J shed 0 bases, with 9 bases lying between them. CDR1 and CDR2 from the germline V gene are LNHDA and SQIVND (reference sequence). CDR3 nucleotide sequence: TGTGCCAGTAGTACACGACGAGTGAACACTGAAGCTTTCTTT. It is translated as CASSTRRVNTEAFF.

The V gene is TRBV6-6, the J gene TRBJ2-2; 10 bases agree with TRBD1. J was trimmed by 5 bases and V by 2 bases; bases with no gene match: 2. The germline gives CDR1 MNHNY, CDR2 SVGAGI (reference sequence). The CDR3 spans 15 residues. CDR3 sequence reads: CASSYGTGETGELFF. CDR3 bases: TGTGCCAGCAGTTACGGGACAGGGGAGACCGGGGAGCTGTTTTTT.

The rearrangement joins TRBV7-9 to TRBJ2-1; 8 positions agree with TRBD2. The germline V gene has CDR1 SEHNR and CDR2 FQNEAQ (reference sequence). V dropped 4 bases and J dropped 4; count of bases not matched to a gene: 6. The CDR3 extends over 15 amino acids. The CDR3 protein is CASSSLAGPYNEQFF. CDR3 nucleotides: TGTGCCAGCAGCTCATTAGCGGGACCATACAATGAGCAGTTCTTC.

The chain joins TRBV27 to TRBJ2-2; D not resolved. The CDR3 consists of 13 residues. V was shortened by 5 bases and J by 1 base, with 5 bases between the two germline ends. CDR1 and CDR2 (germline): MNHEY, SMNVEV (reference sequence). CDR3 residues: CASSPMNTGELFF. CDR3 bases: TGTGCCAGCAGTCCAATGAACACCGGGGAGCTGTTTTTT.

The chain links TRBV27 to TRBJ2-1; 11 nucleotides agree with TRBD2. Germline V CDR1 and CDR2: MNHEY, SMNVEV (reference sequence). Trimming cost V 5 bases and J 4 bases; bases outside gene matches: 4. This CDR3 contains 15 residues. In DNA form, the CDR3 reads TGTGCCAGCAGTCCGGGGACTAGCGGTTACAATGAGCAGTTCTTC. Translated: CASSPGTSGYNEQFF.

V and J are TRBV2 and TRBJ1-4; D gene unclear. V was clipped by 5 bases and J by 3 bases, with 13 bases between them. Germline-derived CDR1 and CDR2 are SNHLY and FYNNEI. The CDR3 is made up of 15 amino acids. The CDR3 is CASSLYPAANEKLFF. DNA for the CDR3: TGTGCCAGCAGTCTGTACCCTGCGGCTAATGAAAAACTGTTTTTT.

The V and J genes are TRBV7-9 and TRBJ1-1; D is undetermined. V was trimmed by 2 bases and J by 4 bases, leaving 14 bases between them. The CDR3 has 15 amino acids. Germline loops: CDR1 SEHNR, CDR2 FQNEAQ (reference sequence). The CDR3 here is CASSLPPSGGTEAFF. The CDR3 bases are TGTGCCAGCAGCTTACCTCCCTCCGGCGGCACTGAAGCTTTCTTT.

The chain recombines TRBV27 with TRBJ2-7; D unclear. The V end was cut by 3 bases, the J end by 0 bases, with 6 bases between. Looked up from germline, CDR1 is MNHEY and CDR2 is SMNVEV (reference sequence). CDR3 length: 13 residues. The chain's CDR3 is CASSFGISYEQYF. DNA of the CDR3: TGTGCCAGCAGTTTTGGGATCTCCTACGAGCAGTACTTC.